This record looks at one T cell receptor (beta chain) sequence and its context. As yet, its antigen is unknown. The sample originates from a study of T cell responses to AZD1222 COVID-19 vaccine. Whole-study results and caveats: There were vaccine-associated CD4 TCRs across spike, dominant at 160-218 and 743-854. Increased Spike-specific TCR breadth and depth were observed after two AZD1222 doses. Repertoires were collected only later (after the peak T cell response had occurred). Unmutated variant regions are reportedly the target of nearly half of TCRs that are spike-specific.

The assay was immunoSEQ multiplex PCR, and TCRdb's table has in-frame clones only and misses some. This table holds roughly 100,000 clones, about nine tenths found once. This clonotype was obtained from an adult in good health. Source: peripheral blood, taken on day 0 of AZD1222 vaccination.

DNA for the CDR3: TGTGCCAGCAGCCCAGGACAGGGCCAAGAGACCCAGTACTTC. This sequence encodes CASSPGQGQETQYF. The chain employs TRBV3-1 (or the pseudogene TRBV3-2) and TRBJ2-5, with 8 bases fitting TRBD1. Looked up from germline, CDR1 is LGHDT and CDR2 is YNNKEL (reference sequence). The ends lost 4 bases at V and 1 base at J; junction bases unmatched: 2. The CDR3 sequence is 14 residues long.